Below, 8 T cell receptor beta chains from the same sample are listed, as sequenced in a study of glioma-infiltrating T cells after dendritic cell vaccination (dated by TCRdb to 2016 to 2017). The method was the immunoSEQ multiplex PCR assay. TCRdb took this table from immuneACCESS and kept in-frame rearrangements with V and J called. Such tables lack part of the clones; where checked against another copy, unresolved V genes explain under half of the gap, and the rest is unexplained. For this sample the table gives some 30,000 clones, of which over 90% were detected only once. The ten largest clones capture less than 2.5% of the sample. The source material was blood, sampled before dendritic cell vaccination. The receptor source for this set is a human donor with glioblastoma.

The rearrangement links TRBV30 to TRBJ2-5; 12 nucleotides line up with TRBD2. CDR3 length: 15 amino acids. Per the germline V gene, CDR1 is GTSNPN and CDR2 is SVGIG (reference sequence). The ends lost 3 bases at V and 5 bases at J; junction bases unmatched: 7. The CDR3 sequence is CAWSALAGGRETQYF. CDR3 DNA sequence: TGTGCCTGGAGCGCTCTAGCGGGGGGGCGCGAGACCCAGTACTTC.

The chain couples TRBV30 to TRBJ1-1; 12 bases agree with TRBD1. V was pared by 3 bases and J by 1 base, with 6 bases of the junction left unmatched. This CDR3 spans 16 amino acids. From germline, CDR1 is GTSNPN and CDR2 SVGIG (reference sequence). For the CDR3, the DNA is TGTGCCTGGAGGCCGGGACAGGGGGCGCGGAACACTGAAGCTTTCTTT. This gives the protein CAWRPGQGARNTEAFF.

The gene calls are TRBV7-9 and TRBJ2-7; D is ambiguous. The germline V and J ends were trimmed by 4 bases and 9 bases, with 16 bases remaining between them. The CDR3 consists of 13 residues. CDR1 SEHNR and CDR2 FQNEAQ come from the germline V gene (reference sequence). CDR3 amino acids: CASSSSPARGQYF. CDR3 nucleotides: TGTGCCAGCAGCTCGTCTCCGGCTAGAGGGCAGTACTTC.

This sequence joins TRBV4-2 and TRBJ2-7; 8 bases map to TRBD2. This CDR3 has 16 amino acids. Germline V gene lookup returns CDR1 LGHNA and CDR2 YNFKEQ. The junction had 6 bases not matched to a gene; V was cut back by 0 bases and J by 2 bases. The CDR3 DNA is TGTGCCAGCAGCCAAGATTGGCTAGCGGGTGCCTACGAGCAGTACTTC. It specifies CASSQDWLAGAYEQYF.

This clone has just a few counts. V gene TRBV5-1 combines with J gene TRBJ1-1, with a possible D match to TRBD1 (5 bases). The CDR3 extends over 15 amino acids. Germline loops: CDR1 SGHRS, CDR2 YFSETQ. V was trimmed by 0 bases and J by 0 bases, leaving 9 bases between them. The CDR3 protein is CASSLVLGVNTEAFF. CDR3 nucleotides: TGCGCCAGCAGCTTGGTCTTAGGGGTGAACACTGAAGCTTTCTTT.

This rearrangement joins TRBV4-1 to TRBJ1-6; D might be TRBD1 (5 bases). V was shortened by 1 base and J by 4 bases, with 8 bases between the two germline ends. Germline V gene data show CDR1 as MGHRA and CDR2 as YSYEKL. This CDR3 spans 15 amino acids. Written as DNA, the CDR3 is TGCGCCAGCAGCCAAGGGCAGGGTTATAATTCACCCCTCCACTTT. Its protein is CASSQGQGYNSPLHF.

This clone was observed a handful of times. The V and J genes are TRBV19 and TRBJ1-1; no definite D call. Per the germline V gene, CDR1 is LNHDA and CDR2 is SQIVND (reference sequence). The CDR3 consists of 14 residues. Trimming stripped 2 bases from V and 5 bases from J, with 12 bases between. In DNA, the CDR3 is TGTGCCAGTAGTATATTTGTGAGGGAGACTGAAGCTTTCTTT. Protein sequence: CASSIFVRETEAFF.

The chain carries TRBV6-1 and TRBJ2-2; D uncertain. The CDR3 sequence is 13 residues long. The V gene's germline CDR1 is MNHNS and CDR2 SASEGT. V dropped 1 base and J dropped 7 bases, with 7 bases sitting between them. DNA for the CDR3: TGTGCCAGCAGTGAAGTCAAAAACGGGGAGCTGTTTTTT. This gives the protein CASSEVKNGELFF.